Listed below are T cell receptor beta chains from one sample, sequenced in a study of T cells in Graves' hyperthyroidism and ophthalmopathy. TCRdb re-analysed the multiplex PCR reads in MiXCR, keeping a single row per CDR3 protein. Among 400,000 to 500,000 distinct CDR3 sequences listed, approximately 15% were seen once. Sample: blood. The receptors here all came from a woman younger than 35 with Graves' hyperthyroidism. CDR3s include the opening cysteine and the closing phenylalanine or tryptophan. The order of the fields is D gene, J gene, clone size, V gene, CDR3 DNA, CDR3 protein. A D gene is named only where the DNA matches it firmly. Not every row has a clone size; where given, it reads once, few, many or a size class.

d_call: NA
j_call: TRBJ1-1
clone_size: many
v_call: TRBV2
cdr3_nt: TGTGCCAGCACAGGTTTGAGGGTGGGCACTGAAGCTTTCTTT
cdr3_aa: CASTGLRVGTEAFF

d_call: NA
j_call: TRBJ2-1
clone_size: few
v_call: TRBV9
cdr3_nt: TGTGCCAGCAGCGTAGAAGTGAGGGGGGCTTACAATGAGCAGTTCTTC
cdr3_aa: CASSVEVRGAYNEQFF

d_call: NA
j_call: TRBJ2-5
clone_size: many
v_call: TRBV18
cdr3_nt: TGTGCCAGCTCACCACCGAACGTACAAGAGACCCAGTACTTC
cdr3_aa: CASSPPNVQETQYF

d_call: NA
j_call: TRBJ1-2
clone_size: many
v_call: TRBV19
cdr3_nt: TGTGCCAGTAGTATCGGCGGGGGGGGATCCTATGGCTACACCTTC
cdr3_aa: CASSIGGGGSYGYTF

d_call: NA
j_call: TRBJ1-2
clone_size: many
v_call: TRBV20-1
cdr3_nt: TGCAGTGCTAGAACGGCACCACTGAACTATGGCTACACCTTC
cdr3_aa: CSARTAPLNYGYTF

d_call: NA
j_call: TRBJ1-4
clone_size: many
v_call: TRBV10-3
cdr3_nt: TGTGCCACCAGGACAACAACTAATGAAAAACTGTTTTTT
cdr3_aa: CATRTTTNEKLFF

d_call: NA
j_call: TRBJ1-2
clone_size: many
v_call: TRBV11-2
cdr3_nt: TGTGCCAGCAGCTTAGAAGGTTGGAGAGCCGCCCTCACCTTC
cdr3_aa: CASSLEGWRAALTF

d_call: TRBD2
j_call: TRBJ2-5
clone_size: many
v_call: TRBV25-1
cdr3_nt: TGTGCCAGCACCGGGACACTACGACTAGCGGGAGGCCAAGACTTTCAAGAGACCCAGTACTTC
cdr3_aa: CASTGTLRLAGGQDFQETQYF

d_call: TRBD2
j_call: TRBJ2-1
clone_size: many
v_call: TRBV11-2
cdr3_nt: TGTGCCAGCAGCTATCCGGAGACTAGCAGGAATGAGCAGTTCTTC
cdr3_aa: CASSYPETSRNEQFF

d_call: NA
j_call: TRBJ1-4
clone_size: many
v_call: TRBV2
cdr3_nt: TGTGCCAGCAGCCCCCAAGGTGGTAATGAAAAACTGTTTTTT
cdr3_aa: CASSPQGGNEKLFF

d_call: NA
j_call: TRBJ2-3
clone_size: many
v_call: TRBV12-3/TRBV12-4
cdr3_nt: TGTGCCAGCAATACCGCTAGCTTCTTGAGCACAGATACGCAGTATTTT
cdr3_aa: CASNTASFLSTDTQYF

d_call: NA
j_call: TRBJ2-1
clone_size: NA
v_call: TRBV15
cdr3_nt: TGTGCCACCAGCAGAGATCCAGGGGATGAGCAGTTCTTC
cdr3_aa: CATSRDPGDEQFF

d_call: NA
j_call: TRBJ1-2
clone_size: many
v_call: TRBV12-3/TRBV12-4
cdr3_nt: TGTGCCAGCACCCCGGTAGGGAAAGGGTGGATCTATGGCTACACCTTC
cdr3_aa: CASTPVGKGWIYGYTF

d_call: TRBD1
j_call: TRBJ1-1
clone_size: many
v_call: TRBV7-9
cdr3_nt: TGTGCCAGCAGCTTAGCGCGGACAGGCGAAGCTTTCTTT
cdr3_aa: CASSLARTGEAFF

d_call: NA
j_call: TRBJ1-3
clone_size: NA
v_call: TRBV27
cdr3_nt: TGTGCCAGCAGTTTTTCCTTCGGAAACACCATATATTTT
cdr3_aa: CASSFSFGNTIYF

d_call: NA
j_call: TRBJ2-3
clone_size: many
v_call: TRBV11-3
cdr3_nt: TGTGCCAGCAGCCTTTTCCGGGACCCCCCTGGCACAGATACGCAGTATTTT
cdr3_aa: CASSLFRDPPGTDTQYF

d_call: NA
j_call: TRBJ2-7
clone_size: many
v_call: TRBV30
cdr3_nt: TGTGCCTGGAGTGTCGAGGCTGAGCAGTACTTC
cdr3_aa: CAWSVEAEQYF

d_call: TRBD1
j_call: TRBJ2-3
clone_size: many
v_call: TRBV7-3
cdr3_nt: TGTGCCAGCAGCTTCGGCCAGACAGGGACCACAGATACGCAGTATTTT
cdr3_aa: CASSFGQTGTTDTQYF

d_call: NA
j_call: TRBJ2-2
clone_size: NA
v_call: TRBV2
cdr3_nt: TGTGCCAGCAGTGAATCTGGGGAGCTGTTTTTT
cdr3_aa: CASSESGELFF

d_call: TRBD2
j_call: TRBJ2-1
clone_size: many
v_call: TRBV7-7
cdr3_nt: TGTGCTAGCAGCTTAGCGGGGACTAGCGGGAGTGGTGAGCAGTTCTTC
cdr3_aa: CASSLAGTSGSGEQFF